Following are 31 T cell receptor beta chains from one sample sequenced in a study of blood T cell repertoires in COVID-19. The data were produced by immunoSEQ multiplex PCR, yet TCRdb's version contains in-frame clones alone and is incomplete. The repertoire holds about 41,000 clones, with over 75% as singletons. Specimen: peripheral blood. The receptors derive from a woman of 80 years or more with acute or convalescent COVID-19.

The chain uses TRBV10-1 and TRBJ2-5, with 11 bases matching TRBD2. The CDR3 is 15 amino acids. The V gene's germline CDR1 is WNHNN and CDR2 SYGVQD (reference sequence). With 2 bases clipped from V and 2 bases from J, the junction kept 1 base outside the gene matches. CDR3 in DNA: TGCGCCAGCAGTGAGACTAGCGGGGGTCAAGAGACCCAGTACTTC. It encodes CASSETSGGQETQYF.

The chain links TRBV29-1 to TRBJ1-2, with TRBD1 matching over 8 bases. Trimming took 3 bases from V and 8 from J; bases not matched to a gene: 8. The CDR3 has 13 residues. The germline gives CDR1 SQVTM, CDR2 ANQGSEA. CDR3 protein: CSVEDQGARGYTF. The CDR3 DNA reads TGCAGCGTTGAGGATCAGGGGGCGCGAGGCTACACCTTC.

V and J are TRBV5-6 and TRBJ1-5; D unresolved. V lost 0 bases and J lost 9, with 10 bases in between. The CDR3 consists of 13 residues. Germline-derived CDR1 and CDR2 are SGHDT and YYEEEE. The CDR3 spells CASSLVGFGPQHF. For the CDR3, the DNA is TGTGCCAGCAGCTTGGTGGGCTTTGGGCCCCAGCATTTT.

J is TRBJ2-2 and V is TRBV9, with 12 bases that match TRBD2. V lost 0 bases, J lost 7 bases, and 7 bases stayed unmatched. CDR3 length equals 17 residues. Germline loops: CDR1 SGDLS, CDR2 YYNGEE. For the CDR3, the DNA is TGTGCCAGCAGCGTAGGACTAGCGGGGGCCCACGGCGGGGAGCTGTTTTTT. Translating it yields CASSVGLAGAHGGELFF.

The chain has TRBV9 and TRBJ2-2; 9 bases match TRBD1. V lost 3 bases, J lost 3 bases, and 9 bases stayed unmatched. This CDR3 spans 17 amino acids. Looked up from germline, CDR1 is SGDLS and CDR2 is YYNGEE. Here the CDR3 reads CASSAGTGKGYTGELFF. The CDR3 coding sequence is TGTGCCAGCAGCGCCGGGACAGGGAAAGGATACACCGGGGAGCTGTTTTTT. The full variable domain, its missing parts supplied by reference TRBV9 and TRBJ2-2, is DSGVTQTPKHLITATGQRVTLRCSPRSGDLSVYWYQQSLDQGLQFLIQYYNGEERAKGNILERFSAQQFPDLHSELNLSSLELGDSALYFCASSAGTGKGYTGELFFGEGSRLTVL.

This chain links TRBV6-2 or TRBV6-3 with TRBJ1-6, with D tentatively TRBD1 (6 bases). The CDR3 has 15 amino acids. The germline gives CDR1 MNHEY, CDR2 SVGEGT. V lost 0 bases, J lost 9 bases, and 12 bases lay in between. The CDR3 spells CASSYSRGGGSPLHF. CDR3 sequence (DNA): TGTGCCAGCAGTTACTCGCGAGGGGGGGGTTCACCCCTCCACTTT.

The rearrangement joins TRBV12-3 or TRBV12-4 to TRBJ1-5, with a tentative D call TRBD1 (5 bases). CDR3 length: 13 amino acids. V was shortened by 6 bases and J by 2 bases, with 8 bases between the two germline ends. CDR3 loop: CASRPGRNQPQHF. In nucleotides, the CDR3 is TGTGCCAGCAGGCCAGGGCGCAATCAGCCCCAGCATTTT.

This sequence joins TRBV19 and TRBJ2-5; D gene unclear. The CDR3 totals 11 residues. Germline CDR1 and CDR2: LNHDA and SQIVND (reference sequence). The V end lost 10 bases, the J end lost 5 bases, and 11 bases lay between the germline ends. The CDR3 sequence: CATRLSETQYF. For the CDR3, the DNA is TGTGCCACCAGACTTAGTGAGACCCAGTACTTC.

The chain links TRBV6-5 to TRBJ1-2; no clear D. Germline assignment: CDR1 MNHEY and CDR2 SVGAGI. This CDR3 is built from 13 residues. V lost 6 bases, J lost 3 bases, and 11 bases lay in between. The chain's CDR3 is CASSRTPDYGYTF. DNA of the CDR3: TGTGCCAGCAGCCGGACTCCTGACTATGGCTACACCTTC.

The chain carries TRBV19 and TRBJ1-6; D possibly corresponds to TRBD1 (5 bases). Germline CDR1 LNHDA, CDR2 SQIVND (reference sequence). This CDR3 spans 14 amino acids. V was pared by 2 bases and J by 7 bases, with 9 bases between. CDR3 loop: CASSIRQWNSPLHF. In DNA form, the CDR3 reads TGTGCCAGTAGTATACGACAGTGGAATTCACCCCTCCACTTT.

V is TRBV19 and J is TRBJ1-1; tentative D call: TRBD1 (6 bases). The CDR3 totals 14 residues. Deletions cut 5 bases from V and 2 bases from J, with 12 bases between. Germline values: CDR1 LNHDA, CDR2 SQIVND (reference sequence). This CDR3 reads CASSSRQENTEAFF. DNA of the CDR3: TGTGCCAGTAGTTCTCGACAGGAAAACACTGAAGCTTTCTTT.

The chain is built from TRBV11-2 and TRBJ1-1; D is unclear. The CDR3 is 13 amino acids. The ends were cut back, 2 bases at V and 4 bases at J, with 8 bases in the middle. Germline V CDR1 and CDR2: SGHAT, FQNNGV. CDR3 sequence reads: CASSLPGATEAFF. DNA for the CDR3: TGTGCCAGCAGCTTACCGGGAGCCACTGAAGCTTTCTTT.

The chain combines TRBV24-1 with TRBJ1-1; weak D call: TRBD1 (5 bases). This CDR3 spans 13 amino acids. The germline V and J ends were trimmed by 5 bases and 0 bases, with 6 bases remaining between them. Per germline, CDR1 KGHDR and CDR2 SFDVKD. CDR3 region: CATSAGVNTEAFF. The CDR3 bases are TGTGCCACCAGTGCGGGGGTGAACACTGAAGCTTTCTTT.

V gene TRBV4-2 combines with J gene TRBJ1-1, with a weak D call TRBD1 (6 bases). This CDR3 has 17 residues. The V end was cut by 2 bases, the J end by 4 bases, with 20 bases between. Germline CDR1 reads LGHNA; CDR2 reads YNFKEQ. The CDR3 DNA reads TGTGCCAGCAGCCAACTCCCCGGCGGGGGCGGGATCACTGAAGCTTTCTTT. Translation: CASSQLPGGGGITEAFF.

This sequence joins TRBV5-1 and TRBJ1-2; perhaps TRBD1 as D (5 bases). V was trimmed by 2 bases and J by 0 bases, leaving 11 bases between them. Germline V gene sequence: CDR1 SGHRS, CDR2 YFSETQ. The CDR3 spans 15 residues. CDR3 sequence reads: CASSLSGSANYGYTF. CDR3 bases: TGCGCCAGCAGCTTATCAGGGTCAGCTAACTATGGCTACACCTTC.

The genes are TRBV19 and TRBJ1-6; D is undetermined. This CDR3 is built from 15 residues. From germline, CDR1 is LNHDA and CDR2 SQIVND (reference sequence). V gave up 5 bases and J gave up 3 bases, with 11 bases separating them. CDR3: CASSPGEGYNSPLHF. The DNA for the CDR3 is TGTGCCAGTAGTCCCGGAGAGGGCTATAATTCACCCCTCCACTTT.

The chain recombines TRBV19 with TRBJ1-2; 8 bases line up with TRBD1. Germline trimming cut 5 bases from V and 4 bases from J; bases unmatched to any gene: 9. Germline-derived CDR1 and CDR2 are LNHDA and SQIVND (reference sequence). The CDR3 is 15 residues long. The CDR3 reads CASSPRTGIPYGYTF. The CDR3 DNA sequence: TGTGCCAGTAGTCCTCGGACAGGGATCCCCTATGGCTACACCTTC.

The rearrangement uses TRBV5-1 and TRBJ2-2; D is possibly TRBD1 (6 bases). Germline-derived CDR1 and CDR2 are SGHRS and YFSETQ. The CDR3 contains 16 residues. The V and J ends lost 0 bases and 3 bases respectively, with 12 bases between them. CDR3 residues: CASSLVTGLDTGELFF. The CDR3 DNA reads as TGCGCCAGCAGCTTGGTAACAGGGTTAGACACCGGGGAGCTGTTTTTT.

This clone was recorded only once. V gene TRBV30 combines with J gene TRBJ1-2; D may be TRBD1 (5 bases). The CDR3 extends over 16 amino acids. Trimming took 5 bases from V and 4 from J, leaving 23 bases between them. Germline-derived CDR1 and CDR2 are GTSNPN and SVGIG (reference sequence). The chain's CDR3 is CAWGTPGPTALYGYTF. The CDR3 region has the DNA TGTGCCTGGGGTACCCCTGGACCGACAGCCCTCTATGGCTACACCTTC. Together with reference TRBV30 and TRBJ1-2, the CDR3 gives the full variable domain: SQTIHQWPATLVQPVGSPLSLECTVEGTSNPNLYWYRQAAGRGLQLLFYSVGIGQISSEVPQNLSASRPQDRQFILSSKKLLLSDSGFYLCAWGTPGPTALYGYTFGSGTRLTVV.

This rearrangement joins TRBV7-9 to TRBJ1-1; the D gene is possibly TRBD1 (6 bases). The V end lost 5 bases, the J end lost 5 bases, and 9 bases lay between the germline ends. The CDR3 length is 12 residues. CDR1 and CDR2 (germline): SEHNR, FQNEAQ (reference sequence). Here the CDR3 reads CASSVTGTEAFF. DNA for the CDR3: TGTGCCAGCAGCGTCACAGGGACTGAAGCTTTCTTT.

This CDR3 is CASSYEGVTTDTQYF. In nucleotides, the CDR3 is TGTGCCAGCAGCTACGAGGGGGTTACAACAGATACGCAGTATTTT. The V call is TRBV7-2, the J call TRBJ2-3, with D tentatively TRBD1 (6 bases). Germline-derived CDR1 and CDR2 are SGHTA and FQGNSA. V lost 4 bases, J lost 3 bases, and 14 bases lay in between. CDR3 length equals 15 residues.

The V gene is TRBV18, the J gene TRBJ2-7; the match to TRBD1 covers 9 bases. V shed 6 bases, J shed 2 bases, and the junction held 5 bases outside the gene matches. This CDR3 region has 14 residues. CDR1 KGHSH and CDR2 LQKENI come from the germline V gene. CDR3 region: CASSRTGETYEQYF. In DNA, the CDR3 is TGTGCCAGCTCTCGGACAGGGGAAACCTACGAGCAGTACTTC.

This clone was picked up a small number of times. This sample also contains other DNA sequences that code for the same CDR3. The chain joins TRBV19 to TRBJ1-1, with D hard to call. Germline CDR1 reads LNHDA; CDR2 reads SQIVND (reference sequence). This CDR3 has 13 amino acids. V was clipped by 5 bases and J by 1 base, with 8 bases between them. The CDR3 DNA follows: TGTGCCAGTAGTCCCACTCAGAACACTGAAGCTTTCTTT. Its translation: CASSPTQNTEAFF.

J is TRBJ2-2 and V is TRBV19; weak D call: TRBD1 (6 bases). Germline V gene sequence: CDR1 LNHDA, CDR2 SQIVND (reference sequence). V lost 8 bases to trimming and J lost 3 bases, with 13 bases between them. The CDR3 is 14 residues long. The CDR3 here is CASAAGAYTGELFF. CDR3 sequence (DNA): TGTGCCAGTGCTGCAGGGGCCTACACCGGGGAGCTGTTTTTT.

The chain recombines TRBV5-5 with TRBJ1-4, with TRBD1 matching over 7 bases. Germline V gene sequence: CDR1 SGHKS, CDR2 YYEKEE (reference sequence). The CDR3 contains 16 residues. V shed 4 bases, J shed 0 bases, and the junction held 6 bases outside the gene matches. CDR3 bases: TGTGCCAGCAGCGCCGGGACAGCTTCAACTAATGAAAAACTGTTTTTT. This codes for CASSAGTASTNEKLFF.

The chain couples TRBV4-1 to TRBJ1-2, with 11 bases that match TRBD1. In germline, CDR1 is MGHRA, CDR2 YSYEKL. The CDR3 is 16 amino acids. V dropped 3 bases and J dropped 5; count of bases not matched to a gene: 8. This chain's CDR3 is CASSQTPGQGVYGYTF. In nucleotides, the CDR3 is TGCGCCAGCAGCCAGACCCCGGGACAGGGGGTTTATGGCTACACCTTC.

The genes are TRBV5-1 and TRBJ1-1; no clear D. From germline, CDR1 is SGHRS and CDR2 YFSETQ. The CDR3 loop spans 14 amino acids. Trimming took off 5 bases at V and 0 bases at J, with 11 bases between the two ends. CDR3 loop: CASRAGSLNTEAFF. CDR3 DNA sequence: TGCGCCAGCAGAGCTGGGAGCCTGAACACTGAAGCTTTCTTT.

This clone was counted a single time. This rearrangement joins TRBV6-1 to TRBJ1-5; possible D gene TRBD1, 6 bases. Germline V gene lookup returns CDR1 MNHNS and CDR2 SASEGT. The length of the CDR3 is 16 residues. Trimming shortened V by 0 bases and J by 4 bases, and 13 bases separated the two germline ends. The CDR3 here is CASSEAVGGSNQPQHF. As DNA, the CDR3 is TGTGCCAGCAGTGAAGCAGTAGGGGGATCAAATCAGCCCCAGCATTTT.

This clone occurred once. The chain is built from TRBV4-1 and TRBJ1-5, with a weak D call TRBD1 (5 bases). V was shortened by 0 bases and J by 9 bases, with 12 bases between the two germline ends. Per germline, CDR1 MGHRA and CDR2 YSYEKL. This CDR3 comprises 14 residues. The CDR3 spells CASSQDRVILPQHF. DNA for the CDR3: TGCGCCAGCAGCCAAGACAGGGTGATACTGCCCCAGCATTTT.

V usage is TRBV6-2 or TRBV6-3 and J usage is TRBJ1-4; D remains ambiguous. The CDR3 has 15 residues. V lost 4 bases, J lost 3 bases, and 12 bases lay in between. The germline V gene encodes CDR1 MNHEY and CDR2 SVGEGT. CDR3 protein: CASSFQANPNEKLFF. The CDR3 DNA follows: TGTGCCAGCAGTTTCCAGGCCAACCCTAATGAAAAACTGTTTTTT.

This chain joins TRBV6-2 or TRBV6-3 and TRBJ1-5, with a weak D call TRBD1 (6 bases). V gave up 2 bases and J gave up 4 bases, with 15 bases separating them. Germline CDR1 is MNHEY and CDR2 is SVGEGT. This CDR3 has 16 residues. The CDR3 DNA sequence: TGTGCCAGCAGTTACAAAGGGTGGGGGACAAATCAGCCCCAGCATTTT. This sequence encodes CASSYKGWGTNQPQHF.